This T cell receptor beta chain was recovered during a study of cytomegalovirus exposure and HLA in healthy donors. The PCR used 60 Vbeta and 13 Jbeta primers. Clones were sequenced by immunoSEQ multiplex PCR, and TCRdb holds only the in-frame ones, with some missing. The top ten hold over 1.5% of the sample, which has around 170,000 clones, over 80% seen once. V gave up 5 bases and J gave up 1 base; unmatched junction bases: 14. Germline assignment: CDR1 SGHRS and CDR2 YFSETQ. This CDR3 comprises 17 residues. The clonotype was recovered from a woman between 18 and 30 years old in good health and CMV-seronegative. The rearrangement uses TRBV5-1 and TRBJ1-1, with 7 bases lining up with TRBD1. The sample was PBMCs. The CDR3, as DNA: TGCGCCAGCAGTCCACAGGGGCTAACAATCAGGAACACTGAAGCTTTCTTT. Residues: CASSPQGLTIRNTEAFF.